Each of the 19 T cell receptor beta chains below was sequenced from the same sample in a study of blood T cells in healthy people across ages. The use of a sample-barcoded 5' primer and a J-beta primer mix characterized a second PCR of roughly 6 to 11 cycles. Via MiXCR, TCRdb re-called the 5' RACE reads, giving one row per CDR3 protein. There are approximately 810,000 distinct CDR3 sequences in the sample; 25% to 30% occur only once, and 15% to 20% lies in the top ten. Source material: blood. Every receptor here comes from a woman of 80 years or more in good health.

This chain uses TRBV3-1 with TRBJ1-2; D remains unclear. This CDR3 contains 15 residues. The V gene lost 0 bases and the J gene lost 4 bases, with 12 bases spanning the gap. Germline loops: CDR1 LGHDT, CDR2 YNNKEL (reference sequence). CDR3: CASSQELGRCYGYTF. CDR3 sequence (DNA): TGTGCCAGCAGCCAAGAACTTGGACGGTGCTATGGCTACACCTTC. The full variable domain, rest sourced from reference TRBV3-1 and TRBJ1-2, is DTAVSQTPKYLVTQMGNDKSIKCEQNLGHDTMYWYKQDSKKFLKIMFSYNNKELIINETVPNRFSPKSPDKAHLNLHINSLELGDSAVYFCASSQELGRCYGYTFGSGTRLTVV.

This clonotype occurred many times. The chain joins TRBV6-2 or TRBV6-3 to TRBJ2-3; TRBD1 or TRBD2 may be the D gene (6 bases each). V lost 5 bases and J 4 bases, leaving 16 bases between the germline ends. CDR3 length: 15 residues. CDR1 and CDR2 (germline): MNHEY, SVGEGT. The CDR3 reads CASSPRRGLSDTQYF. CDR3 coding DNA: TGTGCCAGCAGTCCCAGACGGGGGCTCTCAGATACGCAGTATTTT.

Turning to this clonotype: Possible read error: a much larger clone is one base away. The rearrangement links TRBV3-1 to TRBJ2-4; D gene ambiguous. The J call is in doubt because the DNA end fits TRBJ2-5 better. The germline CDR1 and CDR2 sequences are LGHDT and YNNKEL (reference sequence). The CDR3 is 12 amino acids. CDR3 in amino acids: CVSSQVVETQYF. Here the CDR3 DNA reads TGTGTCAGCAGCCAAGTGGTGGAGACCCAGTACTTC.

The chain recombines TRBV20-1 with TRBJ1-1; D uncertain. Between the trimmed V and J ends, which lost 0 bases and 0 bases, there was a span of 8 bases. Per germline, CDR1 DFQATT and CDR2 SNEGSKA (reference sequence). CDR3 length equals 14 residues. The CDR3: CSARDRQVNTEAFF. As DNA, the CDR3 is TGCAGTGCTAGAGATAGGCAGGTGAACACTGAAGCTTTCTTT.

The V gene is TRBV7-2, the J gene TRBJ1-4; 11 bases map to TRBD1. This CDR3 comprises 14 residues. Germline values: CDR1 SGHTA, CDR2 FQGNSA. V lost 4 bases and J lost 7; bases outside the gene matches: 2. The CDR3 DNA sequence: TGTGCCAGCAGCTGGACAGGGGGCTCTGAAAAACTGTTTTTT. Its translation: CASSWTGGSEKLFF. The whole variable domain, filled in from reference TRBV7-2 and TRBJ1-4, reads GAGVSQSPSNKVTEKGKDVELRCDPISGHTALYWYRQSLGQGLEFLIYFQGNSAPDKSGLPSDRFSAERTGGSVSTLTIQRTQQEDSAVYLCASSWTGGSEKLFFGSGTQLSVL.

This clonotype appeared many times. V is TRBV12-3 or TRBV12-4 and J is TRBJ2-6; D may be TRBD1 (6 bases). Trimming took 6 bases from V and 4 from J, leaving 19 bases between them. This CDR3 contains 17 residues. The CDR3 loop reads CASSPQGLIPGANVLTF. The CDR3 coding sequence is TGTGCCAGCAGCCCTCAGGGGCTGATCCCCGGGGCCAACGTCCTGACTTTC.

Concerning this clonotype: This clone may be a read error of a much larger clone one base away. Since no conserved phenylalanine or tryptophan closes the CDR3, a read error is the likely cause. The rearrangement uses TRBV27 and TRBJ1-6; maybe TRBD1 (5 bases). Trimming stripped 5 bases from V and 11 bases from J, with 16 bases between. The V gene's germline CDR1 is MNHEY and CDR2 SMNVEV (reference sequence). The CDR3 runs 14 residues. The CDR3 loop reads CASSVDSLVAPLHV. CDR3 nucleotides: TGTGCCAGCAGTGTAGACAGTCTGGTTGCACCCCTCCACGTT.

The chain carries TRBV7-8 and TRBJ2-7; 9 nucleotides match TRBD1. The CDR3 totals 14 residues. Germline-derived CDR1 and CDR2 are SGHVS and FQNEAQ. The ends lost 5 bases at V and 6 bases at J; junction bases unmatched: 8. In DNA, the CDR3 is TGTGCCAGCAGCGGCGGGACAGGGAGCCTCGAGCAGTACTTC. This encodes CASSGGTGSLEQYF.

The V and J genes are TRBV7-2 and TRBJ2-7; D is unresolved. CDR3 length: 13 residues. Trimming pared 5 bases from V and 6 bases from J, leaving 14 bases between. The germline V gene encodes CDR1 SGHTA and CDR2 FQGNSA. CDR3 in amino acids: CASSPLRGREQYF. CDR3 bases: TGTGCCAGCAGCCCCCTCCGTGGCCGCGAGCAGTACTTC.

There are many counts of this clonotype. V usage is TRBV11-2 and J usage is TRBJ1-1; TRBD1 is a possible D gene (6 bases). CDR1 and CDR2 (germline): SGHAT, FQNNGV. V was clipped by 0 bases and J by 5 bases, with 13 bases between them. The CDR3 is 15 residues long. CDR3 region: CASSLEGGLGTEAFF. CDR3 coding DNA: TGTGCCAGCAGCTTAGAAGGGGGATTAGGAACTGAAGCTTTCTTT.

This clonotype was seen only a few times. CDR3 coding DNA: TGTGCCAGTAGAATCTCCCAGGCATGGGAGGAAAAACTGTTTTTT. It is translated as CASRISQAWEEKLFF. The chain employs TRBV19 and TRBJ1-4; no definite D call. The CDR3 spans 15 residues. In germline, CDR1 is LNHDA, CDR2 SQIVND (reference sequence). V lost 6 bases and J lost 8, with 19 bases in between.

The chain recombines TRBV20-1 with TRBJ1-5, with 9 bases that match TRBD1. The CDR3 is 15 amino acids. V dropped 6 bases and J dropped 1; count of bases not matched to a gene: 7. The germline V gene encodes CDR1 DFQATT and CDR2 SNEGSKA (reference sequence). The DNA of the CDR3 is TGCAGTGCGGCACAGGGGGCGTCGAGCAATCAGCCCCAGCATTTT. Translated: CSAAQGASSNQPQHF.

Concerning this clonotype itself: A much larger clone sits a single nucleotide away, making a read error possible. The chain is built from TRBV20-1 and TRBJ2-3; 8 bases align to TRBD2. Unmatched junction bases numbered 9, after V lost 2 bases and J lost 2 bases. CDR3 length: 16 amino acids. Germline V gives CDR1 DFQATT, CDR2 SNEGSKA (reference sequence). CDR3 DNA sequence: TGCAGTGCTAGAACTTCCGACGGGGGGGTCACAGATACGCAGTATTTT. This codes for CSARTSDGGVTDTQYF.

The table lists this clonotype with many counts. The chain recombines TRBV6-2 or TRBV6-3 with TRBJ2-5, with D perhaps TRBD2 (6 bases). Trimming shortened V by 2 bases and J by 11 bases, and 6 bases separated the two germline ends. This CDR3 spans 10 amino acids. The germline V gene encodes CDR1 MNHEY and CDR2 SVGEGT. CDR3 bases: TGTGCCAGCAGTTACCGGGAGCAGTACTTC. Translating it yields CASSYREQYF.

Note on this clonotype: At one boundary the junction diverges from the germline segment, which might be a read error. CDR3 coding DNA: TGTGCCTGCAGCTTAGCCCGGGGGGGCAATCAGCCCCAGCATTTT. Translation gives CACSLARGGNQPQHF. The gene calls are TRBV7-8 and TRBJ1-5; maybe TRBD1 (5 bases). CDR3 length equals 15 residues. CDR1 is SGHVS and CDR2 is FQNEAQ in the germline V gene. The full variable domain, in which reference TRBV7-8 and TRBJ1-5 provide the parts outside the CDR3, is GAGVSQSPRYKVAKRGQDVALRCDPISGHVSLFWYQQALGQGPEFLTYFQNEAQLDKSGLPSDRFFAERPEGSVSTLKIQRTQQEDSAVYLCACSLARGGNQPQHFGDGTRLSIL.

This clonotype was seen repeatedly, ten times or more. V gene TRBV12-3 or TRBV12-4 combines with J gene TRBJ2-7; TRBD1 agrees at 10 bases. This CDR3 has 14 residues. Trimming at V came to 6 bases and at J to 4 bases, leaving 6 bases not matched to a gene. CDR3 amino acids: CASRPTGGQYEQYF. In nucleotides, the CDR3 is TGTGCCAGCAGGCCGACAGGGGGCCAATACGAGCAGTACTTC.

Comments on this clonotype: This may come from a read error, since a much larger clone is one base off. The J gene is TRBJ2-1, the V gene TRBV14, with TRBD1 as a possible D gene (5 bases). Per the germline V gene, CDR1 is SGHDN and CDR2 is FVKESK. The CDR3 has 14 residues. The CDR3 DNA sequence: TGTGCCAGCAGCCAAGCAAGGGGCTACGATGAGCAGTTCTTC. It encodes CASSQARGYDEQFF.

This clonotype was counted many times. CDR3 nucleotide sequence: TGTGCCAGCAGTGAACCGGGGCTCTATGGCTACACCTTC. Translation gives CASSEPGLYGYTF. J is TRBJ1-2 and V is TRBV12-3 or TRBV12-4; TRBD1 might be the D (5 bases). CDR3 length: 13 amino acids. With 5 bases removed from V and 4 bases from J, the gap between germline ends came to 11 bases.

The rearrangement links TRBV10-1 to TRBJ2-3; tentatively, D is TRBD2 (6 bases). CDR3 length: 16 residues. Trimming stripped 6 bases from V and 3 bases from J, with 19 bases between. Per germline, CDR1 WNHNN and CDR2 SYGVQD (reference sequence). CDR3 sequence: CASRSPSAWGTDTQYF. The CDR3 DNA sequence: TGCGCCAGCAGATCCCCTAGCGCCTGGGGGACAGATACGCAGTATTTT.